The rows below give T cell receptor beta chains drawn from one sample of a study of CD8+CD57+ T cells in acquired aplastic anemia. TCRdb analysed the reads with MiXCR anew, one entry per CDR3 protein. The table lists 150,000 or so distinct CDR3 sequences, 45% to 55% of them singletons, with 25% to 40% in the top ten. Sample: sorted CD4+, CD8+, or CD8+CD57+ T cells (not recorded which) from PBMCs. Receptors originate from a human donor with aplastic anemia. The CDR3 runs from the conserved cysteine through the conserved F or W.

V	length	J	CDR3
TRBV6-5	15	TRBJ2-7	CASSYSDREVYEQYF
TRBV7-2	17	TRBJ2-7	CASSSPLAGGISYEQYF
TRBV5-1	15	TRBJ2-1	CASTTTGSSYNEQFF
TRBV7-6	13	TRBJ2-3	CASTPGHTDTQYF
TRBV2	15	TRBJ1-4	CASSEIQGRYEKLFF
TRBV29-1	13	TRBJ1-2	CSVVQPQLGGYTF
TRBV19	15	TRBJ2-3	CASSMNPVSTDTQYF
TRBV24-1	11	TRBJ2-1	CATRQGNEQFF
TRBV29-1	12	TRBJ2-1	CSVDWRYNEQFF
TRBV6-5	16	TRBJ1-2	CASSYGATGGIYGYTF
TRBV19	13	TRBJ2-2	CASSRAVTGELFF
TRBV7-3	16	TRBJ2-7	CASSSGTSRSSYEQYF
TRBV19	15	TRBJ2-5	CASSIGDRGGETQYF
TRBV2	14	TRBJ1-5	CASSGRWAYQPQHF
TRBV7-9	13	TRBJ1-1	CASSFSSGGEAFF
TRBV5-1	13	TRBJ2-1	CASSEGPVYEQFF
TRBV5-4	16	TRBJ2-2	CASSFRTSGVWGELFF
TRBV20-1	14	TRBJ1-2	CSARDGISNYGYTF
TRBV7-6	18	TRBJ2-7	CASSFRGLAGGPGYEQYF
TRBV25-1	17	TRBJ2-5	CASSLASSGASGETQYF
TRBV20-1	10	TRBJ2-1	CSARYNEQFF
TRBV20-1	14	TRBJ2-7	CSAFMTSGLYEQYF
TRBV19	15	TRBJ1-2	CASSSARTGEHGYTF
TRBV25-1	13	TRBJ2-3	CASSEPSTDTQYF
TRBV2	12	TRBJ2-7	CASCAQPYEQYF